The source of this TCR beta chain is a study of OX40 agonist ivuxolimab in advanced cancers. Trimming shortened V by 1 base and J by 3 bases, and 13 bases separated the two germline ends. Looked up from germline, CDR1 is SGHRS and CDR2 is YFSETQ. This CDR3 has 15 amino acids. Assay used: immunoSEQ multiplex PCR; TCRdb lists only in-frame clones, some missing. The sample yields 65,000 to 85,000 clones, 84% seen once. Notes on the study in general: Several nonresponders also turned out to have low normalized T-cell clonal expansion.

In the case of this clone: Its antigen is still unknown.

This specimen consisted of CD4+ or CD8+ T cells sorted from blood, obtained in a trial of the OX40 agonist ivuxolimab. This clonotype originated in an adult with an advanced solid tumor such as melanoma, head and neck, liver or kidney cancer. The rearrangement uses TRBV5-1 and TRBJ1-2; D unresolved. The CDR3 DNA is TGCGCCAGCAGCTTGTTATACGATGGAGACTATGGCTACACCTTC. Translated, it gives CASSLLYDGDYGYTF.